This T cell receptor beta chain comes out of a study of PD-1 blockade in classical Hodgkin lymphoma (dated by TCRdb to the early 2020s). About the investigation overall: Nivolumab dosing was 3 mg/kg intravenously every 2 weeks, continuing until either disease progression or unacceptable toxicity. To define a peripheral blood immune signature of response to PD-1 blockade in classical Hodgkin lymphoma, the study combined TCR beta sequencing with CyTOF.

The sample's time point label, decoded: cycle 4 day 1 (C4D1), after less than seven weeks of nivolumab. Every trial patient had relapsed following autologous stem cell transplantation, and prior brentuximab vedotin exposure was what differed among cohorts A, B and C. Magnetic negative selection with a Miltenyi CD4+ T cell isolation kit was used to purify CD4+ T cells from thawed PBMCs. A total of about 51 patients with relapsed/refractory classical Hodgkin lymphoma made up the trial cohort, and each patient's best overall response was complete response, partial response or progressive disease. Trial patients were treated with single-agent nivolumab in the multi-cohort phase II CheckMate 205 trial. An independent review committee assessed best overall response by applying the 2007 International Working Group response criteria. PBMCs from the trial were collected at three points: immediately before nivolumab initiation (C1D1), and during therapy at cycle 2 day 1 and cycle 4 day 1. Peripheral blood was collected in 8 mL Vacutainer Cell Preparation Tubes, from which PBMCs were isolated by centrifugation and then cryopreserved. Purified CD4+ and CD8+ fractions were prepared only for cases in which an additional PBMC sample was available. Magnetically labelled cells were removed on LS columns in a quadroMACS separator, and the flow-through was collected as the purified fraction.

Genomic DNA was isolated using the Qiagen DNeasy kit from unsorted PBMCs as well as from negatively selected CD4+ and CD8+ fractions. Using primers that anneal to V and J segments, immunoSEQ multiplex PCR amplified the TCR beta CDR3 regions. A synthetic immune receptor repertoire was used to minimize amplification bias, and any remaining bias was removed computationally after sequencing. Processing in the source paper ran as follows. Custom Python scripts were used to quantify repertoire diversity as the Shannon entropy index. Unsorted, CD4+ and CD8+ repertoires were examined separately, except in combined analyses, for which CD4+ and CD8+ sequences were merged in silico. A clone was considered expanded if an increase in frequency of at least 2-fold after treatment relative to C1D1 was found, and a pseudocount of 0.5 was applied to clones undetected at baseline. Singleton clones were defined as clones with 0 or 1 copy at C1D1, and non-singleton clones were defined as clones with 2 or more copies. Clones expanded in unsorted samples were annotated as CD4+, CD8+ or unknown by matching protein sequences in sorted samples from the same patient. Wilcoxon tests on paired samples were used to test changes in diversity from C1D1 to C4D1. Here the immuneACCESS table is served through TCRdb, limited to in-frame sequences with V and J called. Missing clones are a known gap in these copies; in checked studies unresolved V genes cover under half, and the rest lacks a known reason. The V and J calls and clone size are taken from that table; D and trimming were inferred from the DNA. The sample includes 25,000 to 35,000 clones, with 70% to 80% observed a single time. About 0.6% of the sample goes to the ten largest clones.

Study-level results and caveats: By C4D1, a significant rise was seen in CD4+ TCR diversity but not in CD8+ TCR diversity (p=0.0027 vs p=0.16), and the rise was most apparent among complete responders (p=0.02). Patients starting nivolumab less than 1 year after ASCT had lower diversity and were excluded from later analyses to avoid confounding by immune reconstitution. Only a single clinical trial cohort was studied, and what caused the repertoire differences, possibly disease activity or prior therapy, remained undefined. Baseline TCR diversity was reported as lower in newly diagnosed patients than in healthy donors, and lower still in relapsed/refractory patients. Trial patients with a complete response had baseline diversity similar to that of newly diagnosed patients, while partial responders and progressors had significantly lower diversity.

V gives up 5 bases and J gives up 0 bases, and the segment between their germline ends measures 11 bases. CDR1 and CDR2 were assigned from the germline V gene as SGHAT and FQNNGV. Measured from the cysteine to the phenylalanine, the CDR3 is 15 residues long. Of the read, only the CDR3 DNA is kept; its 45 bases are in frame from base 1. Remarks on this clone: Its antigen is still unknown. No much larger clone is present one base from it, and per-base qualities are unavailable.

The TCR sequence derives from a human donor with classical Hodgkin lymphoma. The specimen comprised CD4+ T cells from blood, sampled before the fourth cycle of nivolumab. Rearrangement joined TRBV11-2 to TRBJ1-5, and perhaps TRBD1 as D gene, on 5 matching bases. CDR3 loop: CASSQLGHSNQPQHF. The nucleotides read TGTGCCAGCAGCCAGCTGGGGCATAGCAATCAGCCCCAGCATTTT.